A single sample gave rise to the 13 T cell receptor beta chains below, sequenced in a study of synovial regulatory T cells in juvenile arthritis. Clones were read by immunoSEQ multiplex PCR, and TCRdb kept only the in-frame ones, dropping some. This listing includes about 10,000 clones. Sequencing was performed on Treg cells from blood. Subset in this sample: remaining (HLA-DR-negative) circulating blood Treg cells. These receptors all stem from a donor aged 2-30 years with juvenile idiopathic arthritis.

The chain has TRBV5-1 and TRBJ1-1. The CDR3 has 14 amino acids. DNA is not recorded here. CDR1 is SGHRS and CDR2 is YFSETQ in the germline V gene. CDR3 sequence: CASSRGGVPTEAFF.

The J gene is TRBJ2-1, the V gene TRBV5-1; TCRdb returns TRBD1, unconfirmable since there is no DNA. The CDR3 loop spans 14 amino acids. The coding DNA is unavailable. Per the germline V gene, CDR1 is SGHRS and CDR2 is YFSETQ. The CDR3 spells CASSWTGPYNEQFF.

The rearrangement uses TRBV9 and TRBJ2-2; there is no DNA to check the TCRdb D call of TRBD1. The CDR3 spans 16 residues. No DNA sequence is on record. From germline, CDR1 is SGDLS and CDR2 YYNGEE. The CDR3 region is CASSSPAGTPTGELFF.

CDR3 protein: CASRARGLGIHEQYF. The chain links TRBV28 to TRBJ2-7; there is no DNA to check the TCRdb D call of TRBD1. The germline V gene has CDR1 MDHEN and CDR2 SYDVKM. The CDR3 consists of 15 residues. Nucleotide data are not available.

The chain carries TRBV5-6 and TRBJ1-1; TCRdb proposes TRBD1, but this gene call is untestable without DNA. The CDR3 is made up of 16 amino acids. Only the protein is available. The germline V gene has CDR1 SGHDT and CDR2 YYEEEE. The CDR3 protein is CASSAMGQKKGTEAFF.

The chain combines TRBV10-3 with TRBJ2-3; TCRdb picks TRBD2, but there is no DNA to check that call. CDR3 length equals 15 residues. No nucleotide data were recorded. Germline V gene data show CDR1 as ENHRY and CDR2 as SYGVKD. The CDR3 here is CAISVRAGTTDTQYF.

Considering frequency, this clone is medium-sized. The J gene is TRBJ1-4, the V gene TRBV5-1; TCRdb picks TRBD1, but there is no DNA to check that call. The CDR3 runs to 16 residues. Nucleotide data are not available. The germline V gene encodes CDR1 SGHRS and CDR2 YFSETQ. CDR3 loop: CASSLQQVAANEKLFF.

V gene TRBV7-9 combines with J gene TRBJ1-1; absent DNA, TCRdb's TRBD1 call cannot be checked. The CDR3 spans 13 residues. Only the protein is available. The germline V gene has CDR1 SEHNR and CDR2 FQNEAQ (reference sequence). CDR3 in amino acids: CASISRGPTEAFF.

The chain couples TRBV4-1 to TRBJ2-2. Germline V CDR1 and CDR2: MGHRA, YSYEKL. The CDR3 consists of 16 residues. DNA is not recorded here. The CDR3 region is CASSQASGGGTGELFF.

V is TRBV30 and J is TRBJ2-2. The CDR3 has 14 residues. No DNA was logged. CDR1 GTSNPN and CDR2 SVGIG come from the germline V gene (reference sequence). CDR3: CAWSDLGGTGELFF.

The V gene is TRBV19, the J gene TRBJ2-1; the TCRdb D gene call, TRBD2, has no DNA to confirm it. Germline CDR1 LNHDA, CDR2 SQIVND (reference sequence). The CDR3 has 18 amino acids. The DNA sequence is not available. CDR3 residues: CASSIRSPGTSGYNEQFF.

This chain connects TRBV19 to TRBJ2-3; TCRdb calls TRBD1, which cannot be checked without DNA. This CDR3 comprises 13 residues. The coding DNA is unavailable. In germline, CDR1 is LNHDA, CDR2 SQIVND (reference sequence). The CDR3 region is CASSKTATDTQYF.

The CDR3 loop is CASQENTGELFF. The V gene is TRBV6-6, the J gene TRBJ2-2; absent DNA, TCRdb's TRBD1 call cannot be checked. CDR1 is MNHNY, CDR2 SVGAGI, per germline (reference sequence). The CDR3 consists of 12 residues. No coding sequence is recorded.